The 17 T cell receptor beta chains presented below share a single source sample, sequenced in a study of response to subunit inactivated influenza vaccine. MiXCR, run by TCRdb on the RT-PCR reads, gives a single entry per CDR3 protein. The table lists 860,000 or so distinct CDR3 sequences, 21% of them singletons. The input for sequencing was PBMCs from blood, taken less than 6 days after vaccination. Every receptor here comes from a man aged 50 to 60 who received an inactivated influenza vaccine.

CDR3 DNA: TGTGCCAGCAGGCCACTAGCGGGAGGGGTCAATGAGCAGTTCTTC. It translates to CASRPLAGGVNEQFF. This chain joins TRBV11-2 and TRBJ2-1; TRBD2 agrees at 13 bases. Germline V lookup: CDR1 SGHAT, CDR2 FQNNGV. The V gene end was trimmed by 6 bases and the J gene end by 6 bases; junction bases not matched to a gene: 5. The CDR3 spans 15 residues.

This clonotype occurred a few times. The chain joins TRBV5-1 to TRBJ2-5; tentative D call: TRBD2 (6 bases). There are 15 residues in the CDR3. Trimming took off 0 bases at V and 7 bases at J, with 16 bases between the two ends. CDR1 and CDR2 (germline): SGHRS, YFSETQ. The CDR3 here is CASSLAEGRRRTQYF. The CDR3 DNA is TGCGCCAGCAGCTTGGCGGAGGGGAGAAGACGGACCCAGTACTTC.

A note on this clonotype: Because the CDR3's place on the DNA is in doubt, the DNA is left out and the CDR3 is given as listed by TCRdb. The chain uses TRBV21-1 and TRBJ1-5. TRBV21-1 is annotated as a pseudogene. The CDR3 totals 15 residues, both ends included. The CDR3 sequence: CASSKVASGNQPQHF.

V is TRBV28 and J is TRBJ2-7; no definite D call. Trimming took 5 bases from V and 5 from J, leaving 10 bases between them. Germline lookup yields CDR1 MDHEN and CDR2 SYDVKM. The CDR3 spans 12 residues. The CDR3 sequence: CASSTAKNEQYF. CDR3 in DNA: TGTGCCAGCAGTACGGCCAAGAACGAGCAGTACTTC.

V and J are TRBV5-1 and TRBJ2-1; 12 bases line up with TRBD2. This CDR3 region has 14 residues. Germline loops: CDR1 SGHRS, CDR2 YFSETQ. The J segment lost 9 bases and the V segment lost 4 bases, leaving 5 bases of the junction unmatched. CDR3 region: CASSNGLAGFEQFF. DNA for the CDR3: TGCGCCAGCAGCAATGGACTAGCGGGGTTTGAGCAGTTCTTC.

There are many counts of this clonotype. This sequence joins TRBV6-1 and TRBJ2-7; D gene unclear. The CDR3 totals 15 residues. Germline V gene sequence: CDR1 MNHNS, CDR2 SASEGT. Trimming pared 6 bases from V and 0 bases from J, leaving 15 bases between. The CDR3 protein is CASRTRQASSYEQYF. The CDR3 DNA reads TGTGCCAGCAGAACCCGGCAGGCGAGCTCCTACGAGCAGTACTTC.

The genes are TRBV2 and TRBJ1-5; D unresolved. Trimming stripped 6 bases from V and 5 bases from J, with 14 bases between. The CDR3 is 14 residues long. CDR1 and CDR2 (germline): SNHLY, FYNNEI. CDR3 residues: CASRALGRDQPQHF. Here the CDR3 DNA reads TGTGCCAGCAGGGCCCTGGGAAGGGATCAGCCCCAGCATTTT.

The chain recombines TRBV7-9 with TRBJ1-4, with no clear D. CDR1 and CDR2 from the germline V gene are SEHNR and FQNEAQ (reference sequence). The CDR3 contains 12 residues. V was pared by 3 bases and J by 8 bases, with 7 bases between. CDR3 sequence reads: CASSFVGEKLFF. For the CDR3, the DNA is TGTGCCAGCAGCTTCGTGGGAGAAAAACTGTTTTTT.

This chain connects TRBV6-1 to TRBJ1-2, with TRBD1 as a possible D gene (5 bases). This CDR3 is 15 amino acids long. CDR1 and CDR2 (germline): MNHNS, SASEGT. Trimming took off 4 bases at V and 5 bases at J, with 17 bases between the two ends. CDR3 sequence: CASSGRGTSGYGYTF. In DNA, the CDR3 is TGTGCCAGCAGTGGCCGGGGCACCTCGGGATATGGCTACACCTTC.

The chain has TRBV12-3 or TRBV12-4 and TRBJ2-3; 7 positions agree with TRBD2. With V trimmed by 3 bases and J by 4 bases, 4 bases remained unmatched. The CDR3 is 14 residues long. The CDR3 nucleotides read TGTGCCAGCAGTTTCAGTACTAGCGCAGATACGCAGTATTTT. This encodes CASSFSTSADTQYF.

CDR3: CAWETGWTEAFF. The CDR3 DNA reads TGTGCCTGGGAAACAGGGTGGACTGAAGCTTTCTTT. The chain employs TRBV30 and TRBJ1-1; tentatively, D is TRBD1 (6 bases). This CDR3 spans 12 amino acids. The germline V and J ends were trimmed by 5 bases and 5 bases, with 12 bases remaining between them. Germline CDR1 and CDR2: GTSNPN and SVGIG (reference sequence).

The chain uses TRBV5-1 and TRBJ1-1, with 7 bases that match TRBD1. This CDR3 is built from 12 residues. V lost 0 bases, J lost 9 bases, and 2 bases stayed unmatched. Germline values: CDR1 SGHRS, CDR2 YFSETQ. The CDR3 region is CASSLEGGQAFF. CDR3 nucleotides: TGCGCCAGCAGCTTGGAAGGGGGCCAAGCTTTCTTT.

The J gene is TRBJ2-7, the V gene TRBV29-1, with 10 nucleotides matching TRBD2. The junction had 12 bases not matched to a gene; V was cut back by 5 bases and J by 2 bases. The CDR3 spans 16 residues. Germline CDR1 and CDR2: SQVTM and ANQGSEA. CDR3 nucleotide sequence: TGCAGCGTTTATGGAGGGTTAGCGGGAGGTACCTACGAGCAGTACTTC. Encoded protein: CSVYGGLAGGTYEQYF.

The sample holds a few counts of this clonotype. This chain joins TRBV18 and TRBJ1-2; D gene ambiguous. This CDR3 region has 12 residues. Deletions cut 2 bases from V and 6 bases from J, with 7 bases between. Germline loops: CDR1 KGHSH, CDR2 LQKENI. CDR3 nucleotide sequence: TGTGCCAGCTCACCAAGCCGAAATGGCTACACCTTC. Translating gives CASSPSRNGYTF.

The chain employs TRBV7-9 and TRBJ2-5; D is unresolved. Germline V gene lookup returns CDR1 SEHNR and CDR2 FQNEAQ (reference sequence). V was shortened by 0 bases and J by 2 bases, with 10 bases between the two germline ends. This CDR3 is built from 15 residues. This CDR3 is CASSLAGPRQETQYF. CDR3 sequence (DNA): TGTGCCAGCAGCTTAGCCGGTCCGCGGCAAGAGACCCAGTACTTC.

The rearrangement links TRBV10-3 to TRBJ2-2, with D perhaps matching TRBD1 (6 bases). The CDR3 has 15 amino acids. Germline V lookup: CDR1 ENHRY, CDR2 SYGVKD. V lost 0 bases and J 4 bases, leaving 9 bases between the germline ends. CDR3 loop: CAISESTGTTGELFF. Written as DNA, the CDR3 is TGTGCCATCAGTGAGTCCACAGGGACCACCGGGGAGCTGTTTTTT.

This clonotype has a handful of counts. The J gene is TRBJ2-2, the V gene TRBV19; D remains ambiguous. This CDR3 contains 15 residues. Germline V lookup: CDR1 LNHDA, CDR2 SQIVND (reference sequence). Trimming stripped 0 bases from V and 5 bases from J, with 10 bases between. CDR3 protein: CASSIDPRGTGELFF. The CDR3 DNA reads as TGTGCCAGTAGTATAGACCCCCGAGGAACCGGGGAGCTGTTTTTT.